This record concerns one T cell receptor (beta chain) sequence. Its antigen is still unknown. The CDR3 is 12 amino acids. V lost 6 bases and J lost 3; bases outside the gene matches: 1. Germline values: CDR1 SQVTM, CDR2 ANQGSEA. The method was immunoSEQ multiplex PCR; TCRdb's version includes in-frame clones alone and lacks a portion of them. This table holds around 80,000 clones, about four fifths found once. This specimen comes from a study of radiotherapy plus CTLA-4 blockade in lung cancer. The overall study: Among patients, around 19% showed objective responses, and over 30% had disease control.

The study, taken as a whole, reports: Subsequent to radiotherapy plus ipilimumab, tumor-derived TCR clones underwent expansion in blood.

Receiving focal radiation plus CTLA-4 blockade with ipilimumab were patients who had chemo-refractory metastatic non-small-cell lung cancer. Sequences were derived from peripheral blood, sampled from a patient treated with radiotherapy plus ipilimumab. This TCR came from a human donor with non-small cell lung cancer who had stable disease on radiotherapy plus ipilimumab. V is TRBV29-1 and J is TRBJ2-5, with TRBD1 matching 10 bases. The CDR3 DNA follows: TGCAGCGTGGGACAGGGGAAAGAGACCCAGTACTTC. The encoded protein is CSVGQGKETQYF.